A single sample gave rise to the 24 T cell receptor beta chains below, sequenced in a study of blood T cells in healthy people across ages. A second about 6 to 12 cycle PCR used barcoded and J-beta primers. TCRdb recomputed calls from the 5' RACE reads with MiXCR, one row per CDR3 protein. The repertoire holds 1.5 million to 2 million distinct CDR3 sequences, roughly 43% seen once, with roughly 23% in the top ten. Sequenced sample: blood. The receptors derive from a human donor in good health.

This clonotype was observed at least ten times. The chain links TRBV29-1 to TRBJ2-4; 8 bases line up with TRBD1. CDR1 and CDR2 from the germline V gene are SQVTM and ANQGSEA. V trimming: 6 bases; J trimming: 13 bases; junction bases outside the gene matches: 8. CDR3 length: 11 residues. CDR3 in DNA: TGCAGCGTCAATACAGGGGGTGAGCAGTACTTC. Protein sequence: CSVNTGGEQYF.

This clonotype was detected only a few times. This chain connects TRBV7-2 to TRBJ2-5; D may be TRBD1 or TRBD2 (6 bases each). Trimming pared 5 bases from V and 2 bases from J, leaving 21 bases between. This CDR3 is built from 17 residues. Per germline, CDR1 SGHTA and CDR2 FQGNSA. CDR3 loop: CASSGGRGRGPQETQYF. Written as DNA, the CDR3 is TGTGCCAGCAGCGGGGGCCGGGGGCGGGGCCCGCAAGAGACCCAGTACTTC.

With regard to this clonotype: The junction shows a germline mismatch at one end, possibly a read error. This chain connects TRBV13 to TRBJ2-3; TRBD2 agrees at 8 bases. Germline values: CDR1 PRHDT, CDR2 FYEKMQ (reference sequence). The CDR3 is made up of 14 amino acids. CDR3 region: CASSLGGASDTQYF. The DNA for the CDR3 is TGCGCCAGCAGCCTCGGGGGGGCTTCAGATACGCAGTATTTT.

This clonotype was counted a single time. The rearrangement uses TRBV6-2 or TRBV6-3 and TRBJ1-1, with no clear D. Germline-derived CDR1 and CDR2 are MNHEY and SVGEGT. Trimming left V 10 bases short and J 0 bases short, with 9 bases between. The CDR3 extends over 12 amino acids. The CDR3 region has the DNA TGTGCCATCTCGGATGTGAACACTGAAGCTTTCTTT. This translates into CAISDVNTEAFF.

This clonotype came up many times. The rearrangement uses TRBV7-9 and TRBJ1-4; no definite D call. Germline CDR1 and CDR2: SEHNR and FQNEAQ (reference sequence). This CDR3 has 15 residues. Trimming removed 1 base at V and 7 bases at J, with 13 bases between. The CDR3 reads CASSLGRVDGEKLFF. CDR3 bases: TGTGCCAGCAGCTTAGGTCGGGTTGACGGTGAAAAACTGTTTTTT.

This chain uses TRBV5-1 with TRBJ2-6; D perhaps matches TRBD1 (5 bases). The CDR3 is made up of 16 amino acids. V was trimmed by 4 bases and J by 0 bases, leaving 11 bases between them. CDR1 and CDR2 from the germline V gene are SGHRS and YFSETQ. CDR3 coding DNA: TGCGCCAGCAGCAAAGACAGAGACTCTGGGGCCAACGTCCTGACTTTC. Protein: CASSKDRDSGANVLTF.

V is TRBV9 and J is TRBJ2-5; TRBD2 matches 12 bases. The length of the CDR3 is 17 residues. The germline gives CDR1 SGDLS, CDR2 YYNGEE. With 0 bases clipped from V and 11 bases from J, the junction kept 14 bases outside the gene matches. CDR3: CASSVGLAGGKVDEQYF. CDR3 nucleotides: TGTGCCAGCAGCGTAGGTCTAGCGGGGGGGAAGGTAGATGAGCAGTACTTC.

This chain connects TRBV4-2 to TRBJ2-1; the D is unclear. The CDR3 runs to 14 residues. Germline V gene data show CDR1 as LGHNA and CDR2 as YNFKEQ. Between the trimmed V and J ends, which lost 1 base and 5 bases, there was a span of 9 bases. CDR3 loop: CASSQVERNNEQFF. CDR3 coding DNA: TGTGCCAGCAGCCAAGTAGAACGGAACAATGAGCAGTTCTTC.

This clonotype occurred a few times. This chain connects TRBV7-2 to TRBJ2-1; 7 bases are shared with TRBD2. The CDR3 has 15 residues. The ends lost 5 bases at V and 2 bases at J; junction bases unmatched: 6. Germline CDR1 reads SGHTA; CDR2 reads FQGNSA. The CDR3 DNA follows: TGTGCCAGCAGCCCGCAAAGCGGGACCTACAATGAGCAGTTCTTC. Its protein product is CASSPQSGTYNEQFF.

This chain connects TRBV12-3 or TRBV12-4 to TRBJ2-5; D may correspond to TRBD1 or TRBD2 (5 bases each). The CDR3 sequence is 18 residues long. V was trimmed by 3 bases and J by 5 bases, leaving 25 bases between them. The CDR3 loop is CASSFGNPSRIEGETQYF. The CDR3 DNA follows: TGTGCCAGCAGTTTTGGGAACCCCAGCCGAATCGAGGGGGAGACCCAGTACTTC.

This clonotype has just a few counts. The V and J genes are TRBV7-9 and TRBJ2-1; 9 bases line up with TRBD2. Unmatched junction bases numbered 21, after V lost 2 bases and J lost 10 bases. Germline V gene sequence: CDR1 SEHNR, CDR2 FQNEAQ (reference sequence). This CDR3 has 19 amino acids. The DNA for the CDR3 is TGTGCCAGCAGCTTATGGCGCCTAGCGGGGACCCGCATTGAAGCGGAGCAGTTCTTC. This codes for CASSLWRLAGTRIEAEQFF.

The table lists this clonotype with a few counts. In DNA form, the CDR3 reads TGTGCCAGTAGGCGAACCGGGGGCCTCTATGGCTACACCTTC. Amino acid sequence: CASRRTGGLYGYTF. The chain links TRBV12-3 or TRBV12-4 to TRBJ1-2, with TRBD1 as a possible D gene (6 bases). Trimming removed 9 bases at V and 4 bases at J, with 18 bases between. CDR3 length equals 14 residues.

This clonotype was picked up a small number of times. The chain uses TRBV12-3 or TRBV12-4 and TRBJ2-5; D is unresolved. CDR3 length equals 16 residues. With 5 bases removed from V and 2 bases from J, the gap between germline ends came to 18 bases. The CDR3, as DNA: TGTGCCAGCAGTGCCGCCAGATTCAAGCTACAAGAGACCCAGTACTTC. Protein sequence: CASSAARFKLQETQYF.

This sequence joins TRBV4-1 and TRBJ1-2; TRBD1 is a possible D gene (5 bases). V gave up 1 base and J gave up 8 bases, with 14 bases separating them. The CDR3 spans 14 residues. Germline loops: CDR1 MGHRA, CDR2 YSYEKL. The CDR3 is CASSQGVGRGGYTF. The DNA of the CDR3 is TGCGCCAGCAGCCAAGGTGTGGGGCGGGGGGGCTACACCTTC.

This chain connects TRBV28 to TRBJ2-7, with 8 positions matching TRBD1. Germline CDR1 is MDHEN and CDR2 is SYDVKM. Trimming took 7 bases from V and 3 from J; bases not matched to a gene: 8. The CDR3 spans 14 residues. The CDR3 nucleotides read TGTGCCAGCATAGAGACAGGGGAGATCTACGAGCAGTACTTC. It translates to CASIETGEIYEQYF.

V gene TRBV20-1 combines with J gene TRBJ1-5, with TRBD1 matching over 7 bases. After removal of 6 bases from V and 0 bases from J, the junction contained 11 bases not matched to a gene. In germline, CDR1 is DFQATT, CDR2 SNEGSKA (reference sequence). This CDR3 is built from 16 residues. The CDR3 protein is CSAAPRGQLSNQPQHF. CDR3 nucleotides: TGCAGTGCCGCACCTCGGGGACAGCTTAGCAATCAGCCCCAGCATTTT.

Notes on this clonotype: A read error may produce the germline difference seen at one junction end. V is TRBV6-1 and J is TRBJ1-2, with 7 bases fitting TRBD1. This CDR3 region has 14 residues. CDR1 and CDR2 (germline): MNHNS, SASEGT. The CDR3 loop is CVSSEAYRGNGYTF. The CDR3 region has the DNA TGTGTCAGCAGTGAAGCTTACAGGGGTAATGGCTACACCTTC.

This clonotype was picked up many times. The genes are TRBV5-8 and TRBJ2-1, with 7 nucleotides matching TRBD1. The CDR3 runs to 15 residues. In germline, CDR1 is SGHTS, CDR2 YDEGEE. J was trimmed by 8 bases and V by 6 bases; bases with no gene match: 14. DNA of the CDR3: TGTGCCAGCATTTTACAGGGGTTGATTGTCGATGAGCAGTTCTTC. Translation gives CASILQGLIVDEQFF.

This clonotype has more than one count but fewer than ten. The rearrangement joins TRBV7-2 to TRBJ2-7; D not certain. Germline V gene data show CDR1 as SGHTA and CDR2 as FQGNSA. V lost 0 bases and J 4 bases, leaving 13 bases between the germline ends. The CDR3 consists of 15 residues. The CDR3 here is CASSLALGNQYEQYF. The CDR3 DNA reads TGTGCCAGCAGCTTAGCGCTAGGGAACCAGTACGAGCAGTACTTC. The full variable domain, in which reference TRBV7-2 and TRBJ2-7 provide the parts outside the CDR3, is GAGVSQSPSNKVTEKGKDVELRCDPISGHTALYWYRQSLGQGLEFLIYFQGNSAPDKSGLPSDRFSAERTGGSVSTLTIQRTQQEDSAVYLCASSLALGNQYEQYFGPGTRLTVT.

The chain recombines TRBV15 with TRBJ1-6; a possible D gene is TRBD1 (5 bases). Germline CDR1 LNHNV, CDR2 YYDKDF (reference sequence). This CDR3 is 14 amino acids long. V was cut by 4 bases and J by 10 bases, with 14 bases left in between. Written as DNA, the CDR3 is TGTGCCACCAGCACACGGGACGGCCACTCACCCCTCCACTTT. Translated: CATSTRDGHSPLHF.

V is TRBV28 and J is TRBJ1-2, with D maybe TRBD1 (6 bases). This CDR3 is 13 amino acids long. Trimming stripped 10 bases from V and 2 bases from J, with 14 bases between. Germline V gene data show CDR1 as MDHEN and CDR2 as SYDVKM. The CDR3 loop reads CATILTGNYGYTF. Written as DNA, the CDR3 is TGTGCCACCATACTAACAGGGAACTATGGCTACACCTTC.

This clonotype has a handful of counts. The V call is TRBV4-1, the J call TRBJ1-4; TRBD1 matches 9 bases. In germline, CDR1 is MGHRA, CDR2 YSYEKL. The CDR3 consists of 14 residues. Trimming removed 8 bases from V and 5 bases from J; junction bases left unmatched: 6. In nucleotides, the CDR3 is TGCGCCAGCGGCCCCGGGACAGGGAATGAAAAACTGTTTTTT. Its translation: CASGPGTGNEKLFF.

This rearrangement joins TRBV11-1 to TRBJ2-5; a weak D match, TRBD1 (5 bases). Germline CDR1 SGHAT, CDR2 FQDESV (reference sequence). Trimming shortened V by 7 bases and J by 2 bases, and 14 bases separated the two germline ends. This CDR3 has 14 amino acids. CDR3 nucleotides: TGTGCCAGCACATACTTACAGGATCAAGAGACCCAGTACTTC. This sequence encodes CASTYLQDQETQYF.

The chain recombines TRBV13 with TRBJ2-6; D uncertain. Germline V gives CDR1 PRHDT, CDR2 FYEKMQ (reference sequence). This CDR3 has 16 residues. Trimming left V 2 bases short and J 2 bases short, with 10 bases between. In DNA, the CDR3 is TGTGCCAGCAGCTTAACCTACTTGGCTGGGGCCAACGTCCTGACTTTC. Amino acid sequence: CASSLTYLAGANVLTF.